The 5 T cell receptor beta chains reported below all come from one sample, sequenced in a study of regulatory T cells in long-lasting Graves disease. CDR3 regions were amplified by Arm-PCR using iRepertoire HTBI primers to build TCR beta libraries. TCRdb processed the multiplex PCR reads anew with MiXCR; each CDR3 protein has one entry. The sample holds a few hundred thousand distinct CDR3 sequences, about 25% seen once. The time point is: persistent/refractory GD, antithyroid drugs over 5 years with positive TRAb. The authors made the TCR library using RNA they extracted from PBMCs. This material consisted of peripheral blood mononuclear cells (PBMCs), taken when the disease was refractory, from a patient treated with antithyroid drugs. These receptors all come from a female donor with Graves disease.

This clonotype was counted a few times. The genes are TRBV7-7 and TRBJ2-2; 7 bases are a match to TRBD1. Germline V lookup: CDR1 SSHAT, CDR2 FNYEAQ (reference sequence). V shed 6 bases and J 9 bases; nucleotides not matched to a gene: 10. CDR3 length: 14 amino acids. The CDR3 region has the DNA TGTGCCAGCAGTGTAGCTGGGGGACAGAGGGAGCTGTTTTTT. Translated, it gives CASSVAGGQRELFF.

This clonotype was seen a few times. This rearrangement joins TRBV5-1 to TRBJ1-2, with no clear D. Germline V CDR1 and CDR2: SGHRS, YFSETQ. This CDR3 has 13 amino acids. The V and J ends lost 4 bases and 4 bases respectively, with 11 bases between them. For the CDR3, the DNA is TGCGCCAGCAGCCCGCCCGAGAGCTATGGCTACACCTTC. Protein: CASSPPESYGYTF.

The chain links TRBV19 to TRBJ2-7; possible D gene TRBD2, 5 bases. Trimming stripped 2 bases from V and 2 bases from J, with 13 bases between. CDR3 length: 15 amino acids. CDR1 is LNHDA, CDR2 SQIVND, per germline (reference sequence). In DNA, the CDR3 is TGTGCCAGTAGTATAATCCGGGGTGGAACCTACGAGCAGTACTTC. Translated: CASSIIRGGTYEQYF.

This clonotype was seen only a few times. DNA of the CDR3: TGTGCCGCGACTAGCGGGATATCCTCCTACGAGCAGTACTTC. Its translation: CAATSGISSYEQYF. The chain employs TRBV10-3 and TRBJ2-7, with 11 nucleotides matching TRBD2. J gave up 0 bases and V 11 bases, and 6 bases lay outside the gene matches. This CDR3 is 14 amino acids long. Germline assignment: CDR1 ENHRY and CDR2 SYGVKD.

This chain joins TRBV3-1 and TRBJ2-2, with 9 nucleotides matching TRBD1. This CDR3 is built from 17 residues. The J segment lost 2 bases and the V segment lost 1 base, leaving 5 bases of the junction unmatched. Germline V gene data show CDR1 as LGHDT and CDR2 as YNNKEL (reference sequence). CDR3 sequence (DNA): TGTGCCAGCAGCCAAGCCGGGACAGGGCTTAACACCGGGGAGCTGTTTTTT. It yields the protein CASSQAGTGLNTGELFF.